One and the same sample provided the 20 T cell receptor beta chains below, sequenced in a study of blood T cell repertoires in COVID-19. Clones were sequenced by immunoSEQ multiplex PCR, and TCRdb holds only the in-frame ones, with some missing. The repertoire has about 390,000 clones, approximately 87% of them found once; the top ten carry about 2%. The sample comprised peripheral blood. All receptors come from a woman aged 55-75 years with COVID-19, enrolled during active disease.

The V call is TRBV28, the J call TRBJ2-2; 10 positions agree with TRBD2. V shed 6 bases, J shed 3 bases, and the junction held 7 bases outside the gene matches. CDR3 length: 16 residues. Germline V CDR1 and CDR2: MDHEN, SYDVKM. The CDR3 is CASRLGAGGYTGELFF. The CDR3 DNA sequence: TGTGCCAGCAGGCTGGGAGCGGGGGGGTACACCGGGGAGCTGTTTTTT. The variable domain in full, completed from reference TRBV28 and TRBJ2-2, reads DVKVTQSSRYLVKRTGEKVFLECVQDMDHENMFWYRQDPGLGLRLIYFSYDVKMKEKGDIPEGYSVSREKKERFSLILESASTNQTSMYLCASRLGAGGYTGELFFGEGSRLTVL.

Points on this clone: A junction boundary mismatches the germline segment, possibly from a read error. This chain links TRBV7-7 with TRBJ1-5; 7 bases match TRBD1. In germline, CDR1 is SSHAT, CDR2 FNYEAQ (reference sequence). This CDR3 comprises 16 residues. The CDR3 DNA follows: TGTGCTAGCAGAAATATGACAGGGCGCAGCAATCAGCCCCAGCATTTT. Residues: CASRNMTGRSNQPQHF.

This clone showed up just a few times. In nucleotides, the CDR3 is TGCGCCAGCAGCCAAGATCTTCCGACAGGGAATTCACCCCTCCACTTT. Its translation is CASSQDLPTGNSPLHF. The chain has TRBV4-1 and TRBJ1-6; 7 positions agree with TRBD1. V was clipped by 0 bases and J by 7 bases; unmatched bases: 6. Germline V gene data show CDR1 as MGHRA and CDR2 as YSYEKL. This CDR3 contains 16 residues.

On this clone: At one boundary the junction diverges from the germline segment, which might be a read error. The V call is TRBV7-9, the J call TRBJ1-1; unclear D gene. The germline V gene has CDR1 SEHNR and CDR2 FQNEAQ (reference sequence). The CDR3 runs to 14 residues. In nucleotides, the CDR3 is TGTGCCAGCACCTTACAACTCTCGGGCACTGAAGCTTTCTTT. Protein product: CASTLQLSGTEAFF.

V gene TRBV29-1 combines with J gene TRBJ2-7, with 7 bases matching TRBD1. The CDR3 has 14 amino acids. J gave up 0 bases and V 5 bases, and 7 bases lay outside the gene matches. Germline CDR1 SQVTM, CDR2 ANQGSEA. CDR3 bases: TGCAGCGTTACGTGGGACAGTAGCTCCTACGAGCAGTACTTC. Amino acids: CSVTWDSSSYEQYF.

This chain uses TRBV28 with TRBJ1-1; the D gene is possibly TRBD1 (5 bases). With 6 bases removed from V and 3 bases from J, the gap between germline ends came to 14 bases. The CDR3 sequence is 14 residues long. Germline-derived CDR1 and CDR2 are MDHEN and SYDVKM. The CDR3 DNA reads TGTGCCAGCAGCCGGGCGGGGGGGGACACTGAAGCTTTCTTT. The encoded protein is CASSRAGGDTEAFF.

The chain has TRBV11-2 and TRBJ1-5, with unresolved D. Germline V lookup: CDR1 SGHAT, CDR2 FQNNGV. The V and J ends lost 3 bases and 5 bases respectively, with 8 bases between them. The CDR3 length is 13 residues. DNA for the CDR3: TGTGCCAGCAGCTTGGGCACTCATCAGCCCCAGCATTTT. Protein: CASSLGTHQPQHF.

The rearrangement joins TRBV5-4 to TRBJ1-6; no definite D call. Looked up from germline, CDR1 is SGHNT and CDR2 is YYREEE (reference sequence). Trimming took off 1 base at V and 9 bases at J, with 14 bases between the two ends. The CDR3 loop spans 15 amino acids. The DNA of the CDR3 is TGTGCCAGCAGCTTGATTAACACCCTGGCTTCACCCCTCCACTTT. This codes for CASSLINTLASPLHF. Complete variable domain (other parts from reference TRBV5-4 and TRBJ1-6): ETGVTQSPTHLIKTRGQQVTLRCSSQSGHNTVSWYQQALGQGPQFIFQYYREEENGRGNFPPRFSGLQFPNYSSELNVNALELDDSALYLCASSLINTLASPLHFGNGTRLTVT.

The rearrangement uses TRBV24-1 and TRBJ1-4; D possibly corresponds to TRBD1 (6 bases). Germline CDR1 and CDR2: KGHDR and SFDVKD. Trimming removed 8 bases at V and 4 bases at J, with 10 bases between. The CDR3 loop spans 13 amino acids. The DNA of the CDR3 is TGTGCCACCAAGGACAGCGTTAATGAAAAACTGTTTTTT. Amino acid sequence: CATKDSVNEKLFF.

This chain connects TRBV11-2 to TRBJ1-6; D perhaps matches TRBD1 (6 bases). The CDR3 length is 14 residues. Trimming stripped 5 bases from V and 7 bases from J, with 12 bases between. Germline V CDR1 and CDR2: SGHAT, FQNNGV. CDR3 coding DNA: TGTGCCAGCAGCCGGACAGTGGGGAATTCACCCCTCCACTTT. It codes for CASSRTVGNSPLHF.

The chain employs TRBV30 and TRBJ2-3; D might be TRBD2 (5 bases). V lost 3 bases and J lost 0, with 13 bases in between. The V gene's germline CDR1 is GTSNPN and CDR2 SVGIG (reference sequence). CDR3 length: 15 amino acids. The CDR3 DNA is TGTGCCTGGAGACTAGAGATTACTAGCACAGATACGCAGTATTTT. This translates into CAWRLEITSTDTQYF.

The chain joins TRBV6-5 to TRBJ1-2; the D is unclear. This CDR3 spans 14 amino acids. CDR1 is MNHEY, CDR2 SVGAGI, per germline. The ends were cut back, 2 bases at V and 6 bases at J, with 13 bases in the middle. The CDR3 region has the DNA TGTGCCAGCAGTTACGTTTCCGGGGTTGATGGCTACACCTTC. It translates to CASSYVSGVDGYTF.

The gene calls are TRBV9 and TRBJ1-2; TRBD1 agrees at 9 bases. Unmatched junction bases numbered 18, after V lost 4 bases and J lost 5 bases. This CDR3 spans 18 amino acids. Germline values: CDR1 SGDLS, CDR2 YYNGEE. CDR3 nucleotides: TGTGCCAGCAGCCCAAGCCTACAGGGGGCCCTATCCGCTTATGGCTACACCTTC. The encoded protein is CASSPSLQGALSAYGYTF.

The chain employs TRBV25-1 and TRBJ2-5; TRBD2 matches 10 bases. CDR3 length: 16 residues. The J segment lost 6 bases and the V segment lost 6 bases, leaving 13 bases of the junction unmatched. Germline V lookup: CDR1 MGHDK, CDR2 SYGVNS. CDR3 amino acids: CASSLGGLAGVQTQYF. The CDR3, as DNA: TGTGCCAGCAGCCTCGGTGGGCTAGCGGGGGTGCAGACCCAGTACTTC. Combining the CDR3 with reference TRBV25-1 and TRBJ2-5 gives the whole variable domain EADIYQTPRYLVIGTGKKITLECSQTMGHDKMYWYQQDPGMELHLIHYSYGVNSTEKGDLSSESTVSRIRTEHFPLTLESARPSHTSQYLCASSLGGLAGVQTQYFGPGTRLLVL.

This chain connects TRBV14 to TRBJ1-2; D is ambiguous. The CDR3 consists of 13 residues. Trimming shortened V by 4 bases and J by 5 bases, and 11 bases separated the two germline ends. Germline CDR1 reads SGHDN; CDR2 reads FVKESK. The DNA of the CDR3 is TGTGCCAGCAGCCCCTGGCGGGGTTATGGCTACACCTTC. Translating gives CASSPWRGYGYTF.

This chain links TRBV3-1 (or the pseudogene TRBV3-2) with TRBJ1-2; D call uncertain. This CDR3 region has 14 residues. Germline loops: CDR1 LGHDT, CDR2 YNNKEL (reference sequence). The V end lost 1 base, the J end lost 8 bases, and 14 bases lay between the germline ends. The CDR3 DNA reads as TGTGCCAGCAGCCAAGGGGAGGCCCGGTGGGGCTACACCTTC. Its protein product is CASSQGEARWGYTF.

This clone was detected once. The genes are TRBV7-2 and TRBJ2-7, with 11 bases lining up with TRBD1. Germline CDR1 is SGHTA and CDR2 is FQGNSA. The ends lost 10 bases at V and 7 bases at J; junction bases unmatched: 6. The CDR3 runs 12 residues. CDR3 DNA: TGTGCCACGGGACAGGGGGTGGGGGAGCAGTACTTC. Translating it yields CATGQGVGEQYF.

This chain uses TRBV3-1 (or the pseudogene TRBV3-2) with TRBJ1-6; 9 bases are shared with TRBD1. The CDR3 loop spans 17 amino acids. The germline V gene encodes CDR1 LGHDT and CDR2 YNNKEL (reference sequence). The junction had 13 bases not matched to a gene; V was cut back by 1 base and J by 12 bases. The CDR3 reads CASSQVGGGTGGLPLHF. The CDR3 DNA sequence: TGTGCCAGCAGCCAAGTGGGGGGCGGCACAGGGGGCCTACCCCTCCACTTT.

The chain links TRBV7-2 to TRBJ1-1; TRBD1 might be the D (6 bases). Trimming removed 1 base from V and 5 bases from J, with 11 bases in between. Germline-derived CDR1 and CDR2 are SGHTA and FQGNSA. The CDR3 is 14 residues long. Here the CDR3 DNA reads TGTGCCAGCAGCTTAGTTCAGGGGACGACTGAAGCTTTCTTT. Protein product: CASSLVQGTTEAFF.

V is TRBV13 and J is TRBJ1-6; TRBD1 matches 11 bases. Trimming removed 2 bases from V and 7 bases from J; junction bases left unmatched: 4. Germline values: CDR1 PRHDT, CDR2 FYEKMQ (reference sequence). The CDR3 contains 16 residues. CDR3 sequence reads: CASSLYRDRGNSPLHF. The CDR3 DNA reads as TGTGCCAGCAGCTTATACCGGGACAGGGGGAATTCACCCCTCCACTTT.